These 15 T cell receptor beta chains were all obtained from the same sample, sequenced in a study of control samples from healthy donors and cancer patients. Produced via immunoSEQ multiplex PCR; TCRdb's table is partial and in-frame only. The sample includes some 220,000 clones, roughly 94% of them seen just once. Sequencing input: blood. The receptors were gathered from a man in his fifties or sixties in good health.

The chain is built from TRBV7-9 and TRBJ1-2; maybe TRBD1 (5 bases). The CDR3 loop spans 16 amino acids. V was pared by 4 bases and J by 8 bases, with 23 bases between. Germline assignment: CDR1 SEHNR and CDR2 FQNEAQ (reference sequence). The CDR3 coding sequence is TGTGCCAGCAGCTCCCCTTTGCGGCAGGGCCGAGGGGGCTACACCTTC. Translating it yields CASSSPLRQGRGGYTF. Full variable domain (outside the CDR3, taken from reference TRBV7-9 and TRBJ1-2): DTGVSQNPRHKITKRGQNVTFRCDPISEHNRLYWYRQTLGQGPEFLTYFQNEAQLEKSRLLSDRFSAERPKGSFSTLEIQRTEQGDSAMYLCASSSPLRQGRGGYTFGSGTRLTVV.

The chain is built from TRBV6-5 and TRBJ2-1, with 8 bases that match TRBD2. Germline-derived CDR1 and CDR2 are MNHEY and SVGAGI. J lost 8 bases, V lost 6 bases, and 9 bases had no gene match. The CDR3 runs to 14 residues. Here the CDR3 DNA reads TGTGCCAGCAGGCCGGGACTAGTTATCCATGAGCAGTTCTTC. Translating gives CASRPGLVIHEQFF.

The chain joins TRBV2 to TRBJ1-2; D might be TRBD1 (5 bases). Germline loops: CDR1 SNHLY, CDR2 FYNNEI. V lost 7 bases and J lost 4, with 13 bases in between. CDR3 size: 13 residues. This CDR3 is CASIDSALYGYTF. CDR3 coding DNA: TGTGCCAGCATTGACAGTGCCCTCTATGGCTACACCTTC.

This clone showed up just a few times. The gene calls are TRBV11-2 and TRBJ1-2; weak D call: TRBD1 (6 bases). V shed 5 bases and J shed 4 bases, with 17 bases lying between them. The CDR3 length is 15 residues. Germline V gives CDR1 SGHAT, CDR2 FQNNGV. The CDR3 protein is CASSPSGGQGYGYTF. Here the CDR3 DNA reads TGTGCCAGCAGCCCCTCGGGGGGGCAGGGCTATGGCTACACCTTC.

The V gene is TRBV19, the J gene TRBJ1-5; D perhaps matches TRBD1 (6 bases). The V gene lost 1 base and the J gene lost 11 bases, with 12 bases spanning the gap. Germline CDR1 reads LNHDA; CDR2 reads SQIVND (reference sequence). The CDR3 is 13 residues long. CDR3 bases: TGTGCCAGTAGTATAGGGGACATAAAAACCCAGCATTTT. Translating gives CASSIGDIKTQHF. Variable domain in full (rest from reference TRBV19 and TRBJ1-5): DGGITQSPKYLFRKEGQNVTLSCEQNLNHDAMYWYRQDPGQGLRLIYYSQIVNDFQKGDIAEGYSVSREKKESFPLTVTSAQKNPTAFYLCASSIGDIKTQHFGDGTRLSIL.

CDR3 sequence (DNA): TGTGCCACCAGCAGAGGTGACAGGGGACAGCCCCAGCATTTT. Encoded protein: CATSRGDRGQPQHF. The gene calls are TRBV15 and TRBJ1-5; 8 bases agree with TRBD1. CDR1 and CDR2 (germline): LNHNV, YYDKDF (reference sequence). With 1 base clipped from V and 7 bases from J, the junction kept 3 bases outside the gene matches. This CDR3 is built from 14 residues.

This clone was picked up one time. The rearrangement uses TRBV7-6 and TRBJ2-5, with 8 bases fitting TRBD2. The V gene end was trimmed by 2 bases and the J gene end by 2 bases; junction bases not matched to a gene: 7. The CDR3 is 16 amino acids. The germline V gene encodes CDR1 SGHVS and CDR2 FNYEAQ. The CDR3 spells CASSLPAGVPQETQYF. The CDR3 region has the DNA TGTGCCAGCAGCTTACCAGCGGGGGTCCCTCAAGAGACCCAGTACTTC.

Here the CDR3 reads CASSFGGGGNAKNIQYF. CDR3 in DNA: TGTGCCAGCTCGTTTGGGGGAGGGGGTAATGCCAAAAACATTCAGTACTTC. The chain joins TRBV2 to TRBJ2-4; a possible D gene is TRBD2 (7 bases). The V gene's germline CDR1 is SNHLY and CDR2 FYNNEI. This CDR3 contains 17 residues. With 8 bases removed from V and 1 base from J, the gap between germline ends came to 21 bases.

V gene TRBV24-1 combines with J gene TRBJ2-3; the D gene is possibly TRBD2 (7 bases). The CDR3 spans 15 residues. CDR1 KGHDR and CDR2 SFDVKD come from the germline V gene. Deletions cut 5 bases from V and 4 bases from J, with 15 bases between. The CDR3 DNA reads as TGTGCCACCAGTGTCCCGGGGGGCGGATCAGATACGCAGTATTTT. Protein product: CATSVPGGGSDTQYF.

The V and J genes are TRBV29-1 and TRBJ1-2; no clear D. The germline V and J ends were trimmed by 4 bases and 4 bases, with 10 bases remaining between them. Germline V gene data show CDR1 as SQVTM and CDR2 as ANQGSEA. This CDR3 is built from 12 residues. The CDR3 bases are TGCAGCGTTGGGACGGATAGCTATGGCTACACCTTC. It specifies CSVGTDSYGYTF.

This rearrangement joins TRBV11-2 to TRBJ1-6; 7 bases map to TRBD1. The ends lost 5 bases at V and 4 bases at J; junction bases unmatched: 2. The CDR3 contains 14 residues. CDR1 SGHAT and CDR2 FQNNGV come from the germline V gene. This CDR3 reads CASSRGQYNSPLHF. CDR3 DNA: TGTGCCAGCAGCCGGGGACAGTATAATTCACCCCTCCACTTT.

The rearrangement joins TRBV7-9 to TRBJ2-1; 7 nucleotides match TRBD1. The CDR3 loop spans 17 amino acids. Germline V gene data show CDR1 as SEHNR and CDR2 as FQNEAQ (reference sequence). V lost 5 bases, J lost 7 bases, and 17 bases stayed unmatched. The CDR3 DNA reads as TGTGCCAGCAGCCCCAATTGGCGACAGGGAGTTGGAAATGAGCAGTTCTTC. This translates into CASSPNWRQGVGNEQFF.

The chain has TRBV6-5 and TRBJ2-5; D perhaps matches TRBD2 (7 bases). The V gene's germline CDR1 is MNHEY and CDR2 SVGAGI. The CDR3 runs to 12 residues. The V gene lost 6 bases and the J gene lost 7 bases, with 12 bases spanning the gap. Here the CDR3 DNA reads TGTGCCAGCAGGAACGGGGGGCGGACCCAGTACTTC. This sequence encodes CASRNGGRTQYF.

This chain joins TRBV5-8 and TRBJ1-5; D is unclear. Germline CDR1 SGHTS, CDR2 YDEGEE. Deletions cut 3 bases from V and 3 bases from J, with 13 bases between. This CDR3 is 15 amino acids long. The CDR3 coding sequence is TGTGCCAGCAGCTCTGGAGGTTCGCCCAATCAGCCCCAGCATTTT. It codes for CASSSGGSPNQPQHF.

The chain uses TRBV7-9 and TRBJ1-1; 8 nucleotides agree with TRBD1. Trimming took 5 bases from V and 0 from J; bases not matched to a gene: 5. This CDR3 is 15 amino acids long. Per germline, CDR1 SEHNR and CDR2 FQNEAQ (reference sequence). Here the CDR3 reads CASSHQDRVNTEAFF. CDR3 DNA sequence: TGTGCCAGCAGCCACCAGGACAGGGTGAACACTGAAGCTTTCTTT.